This TCR beta chain came from a study of beta chain features in type 1 diabetes (dated by TCRdb to the late 2010s). Regarding the research as a whole: Mean age, gender distribution, total cell number and subset yield did not differ between patients and healthy donors. A total of 85 million to 140 million sorted cells were examined across all samples, and a strong correlation was observed between cell number per subset and RNA yield. In the study, TCRB repertoires of sorted circulating CD4+ T cell subsets from recently diagnosed type 1 diabetes patients were compared with those of matched healthy donors. Naive and central memory subsets were obtained from all 30 or so donors, but regulatory and stem cell-like memory subsets were isolated from only 8 patients and 8 healthy donors. Overall results and qualifications from the work: Naive, central memory and regulatory TCRB repertoires appeared more similar among patients than among healthy donors. Patients with type 1 diabetes made fewer insertions and deleted more nucleotides at VDJ recombination sites, implying thymic rearrangement abnormalities. Sequencing cDNA rather than genomic DNA could over-represent highly expressing activated cells, although activation and CD3 levels did not differ between groups. PCR might favor shorter templates, but patient and control samples were amplified and corrected together, so any skew would affect both groups equally. A moderate but significant shortening of TCRB CDR3 length was observed in type 1 diabetes patients in all four CD4+ subsets. HLA sub-analyses involved small numbers of individuals, so any influence of HLA type on TCRB rearrangement remained unresolved.

The entire amount of isolated RNA was reverse transcribed using the High Capacity cDNA Reverse Transcription Kit, so the sequenced TCRB transcripts were expressed ones. Deep immunoSEQ sequencing was applied to naive, central memory and regulatory T cell samples, giving an average of about 3.57 million total reads per sample. After sorted cells were lysed in RLT buffer, RNA was extracted with DNase-treated RNeasy Micro or Mini kits, with the choice depending on cell number. To prevent cross-contamination, every cell subset was processed on its own, while patient and healthy donor samples were processed together. The immunoSEQ multiplex PCR was used to amplify TCRB sequences from cDNA, yielding 87-bp fragments that span the CDR3 region. Sequencing of the amplicons was done on the Illumina HiSeq platform. From the authors' description of their analysis: Synthetic template baselines were used to correct PCR bias computationally, reads within Hamming distance 2 were collapsed, and singletons that could not be merged were discarded. By aligning reads against IMGT, V, D and J genes, CDR3 length, and insertions or deletions at six rearrangement sites were assigned. Clonotype counts were normalized to sorted cell number within each subset before computing true diversity and Gini coefficients with the tcR R package. The overlap coefficient, calculated on TCRB nucleotide sequences, was used to quantify repertoire sharing. As a proxy for the pre-selection repertoire, out-of-frame TCRB sequences from naive cells were analyzed. The source is immuneACCESS, and TCRdb retained only in-frame sequences with V and J called. Part of the clones is not carried over; for the studies checked, unresolved V genes explain less than half of this, and the remainder is unexplained. V and J calls and clone size follow that table, whereas D and trimming were derived from the DNA. This sample has around 240,000 clones in its table, and roughly 16% of those were observed once. The top ten hold approximately 0.086% of the sample.

Each donor gave one peripheral blood draw, approximately 120 mL on average, collected into heparinised tubes. Using a panel that included CD45RO, CCR7, CD25, CD127, CD95 and CD27, naive, central memory, regulatory and stem cell-like memory CD4+ T cells were sorted on a BD FACSAria II. All sorted populations exceeded 95% purity. PBMCs were isolated right away by Lymphoprep density gradient centrifugation and were stained directly, without culture. Samples were stained and sorted in pairs, with one healthy donor and one patient per experiment, so that batch effects were minimized. Reading the germline V gene (reference sequence) gives CDR1 GTSNPN and CDR2 SVGIG. Its CDR3 holds 15 amino acids, cysteine through phenylalanine. Only the CDR3 part of the read is kept: 45 bases, read in frame from the first base. Trimming removed 2 bases from V and 4 bases from J, leaving 15 bases between the germline ends.

This clone was seen a few times. It has no known antigen specificity. It has no much larger one-base neighbor in the sample; base qualities were not kept. The sequenced sample consisted of naive CD4+ T cells from blood. The cell subset or site label, read with the paper, signifies: true naive CD4+ T cells. The chain links TRBV30 with TRBJ1-5; TRBD1 is a possible D gene, resting on 5 matching bases. This receptor was obtained from a man aged 30-40 years with type 1 diabetes. DNA sequence: TGTGCCTGGAGTATGATGGGACGGCAAAATCAGCCCCAGCATTTT. Its translation reads: CAWSMMGRQNQPQHF. Supplemented by the reference TRBV30 and TRBJ1-5 proteins around the CDR3, the complete variable domain is SQTIHQWPATLVQPVGSPLSLECTVEGTSNPNLYWYRQAAGRGLQLLFYSVGIGQISSEVPQNLSASRPQDRQFILSSKKLLLSDSGFYLCAWSMMGRQNQPQHFGDGTRLSIL.